The 32 T cell receptor beta chains presented below share a single source sample, sequenced in a study of shared clonotypes between healthy human individuals. Clones were read by immunoSEQ multiplex PCR, and TCRdb kept only the in-frame ones, dropping some. The sample lists about 2.4 million clones; roughly nine tenths were seen once. The sample taken for sequencing was naive CD4+ T cells sorted from blood. Described subset: CD45RA+ positively selected. All receptors come from a man aged 18 to 30 in good health.

The chain couples TRBV7-2 to TRBJ2-2; the D gene is possibly TRBD2 (5 bases). This CDR3 contains 14 residues. The germline gives CDR1 SGHTA, CDR2 FQGNSA. V lost 2 bases to trimming and J lost 4 bases, with 8 bases between them. The CDR3 here is CASSLSRGTGELFF. The DNA for the CDR3 is TGTGCCAGCAGCTTATCCCGGGGCACCGGGGAGCTGTTTTTT.

V and J are TRBV19 and TRBJ2-2; D is possibly TRBD1 (5 bases). CDR1 LNHDA and CDR2 SQIVND come from the germline V gene (reference sequence). With 7 bases removed from V and 0 bases from J, the gap between germline ends came to 12 bases. CDR3 length: 15 residues. The CDR3 protein is CASNPPRANTGELFF. The CDR3 DNA follows: TGTGCCAGTAACCCCCCCAGGGCGAACACCGGGGAGCTGTTTTTT.

This clone came up a few times. At the DNA level, this CDR3 is encoded by other sequences in the same sample as well. The chain employs TRBV2 and TRBJ1-1; D might be TRBD1 (5 bases). This CDR3 is built from 13 residues. CDR1 and CDR2 from the germline V gene are SNHLY and FYNNEI. The V end was cut by 5 bases, the J end by 1 base, with 8 bases between. This chain's CDR3 is CASSSRGNTEAFF. As DNA, the CDR3 is TGTGCCAGCAGTTCGAGGGGGAACACTGAAGCTTTCTTT.

This clone appeared a single time. Other DNA sequences within the sample encode an identical CDR3. The gene calls are TRBV2 and TRBJ2-5; D ambiguous. Germline V gives CDR1 SNHLY, CDR2 FYNNEI. The CDR3 contains 11 residues. V was cut by 6 bases and J by 3 bases, with 5 bases left in between. For the CDR3, the DNA is TGTGCCAGCAGGACCGAAGAGACCCAGTACTTC. Protein: CASRTEETQYF.

The chain employs TRBV11-3 and TRBJ2-5; TRBD2 aligns across 9 bases. V dropped 5 bases and J dropped 5; count of bases not matched to a gene: 6. This CDR3 has 14 residues. Germline loops: CDR1 SGHNT, CDR2 YENEEA. DNA for the CDR3: TGTGCCAGCAGCCGCGGGGGGGCCTTGGAGACCCAGTACTTC. This sequence encodes CASSRGGALETQYF.

This clone was seen only a few times. V gene TRBV9 combines with J gene TRBJ2-3; D unresolved. The V end was cut by 2 bases, the J end by 4 bases, with 11 bases between. This CDR3 region has 14 residues. The germline V gene has CDR1 SGDLS and CDR2 YYNGEE. CDR3 amino acids: CASSVGLVADTQYF. The CDR3 DNA follows: TGTGCCAGCAGCGTTGGGTTAGTTGCAGATACGCAGTATTTT. The whole variable domain, filled in from reference TRBV9 and TRBJ2-3, reads DSGVTQTPKHLITATGQRVTLRCSPRSGDLSVYWYQQSLDQGLQFLIQYYNGEERAKGNILERFSAQQFPDLHSELNLSSLELGDSALYFCASSVGLVADTQYFGPGTRLTVL.

The gene calls are TRBV2 and TRBJ2-7; no definite D call. Germline CDR1 and CDR2: SNHLY and FYNNEI. The CDR3 loop spans 13 amino acids. V was cut by 7 bases and J by 5 bases, with 15 bases left in between. CDR3 amino acids: CASTFKTSNEQYF. The CDR3 DNA is TGTGCCAGCACCTTTAAAACATCCAACGAGCAGTACTTC.

This chain links TRBV2 with TRBJ2-5; D ambiguous. V lost 3 bases and J lost 5, with 7 bases in between. In germline, CDR1 is SNHLY, CDR2 FYNNEI. CDR3 length: 12 amino acids. The DNA of the CDR3 is TGTGCCAGCAGTGAGATTCGGGAGACCCAGTACTTC. As protein: CASSEIRETQYF.

This chain uses TRBV10-1 with TRBJ2-7; TRBD2 agrees at 7 bases. J was trimmed by 0 bases and V by 4 bases; bases with no gene match: 3. Germline values: CDR1 WNHNN, CDR2 SYGVQD (reference sequence). The CDR3 covers 14 residues. The CDR3 loop reads CASSAGTTSYEQYF. For the CDR3, the DNA is TGCGCCAGCAGTGCGGGGACTACCTCCTACGAGCAGTACTTC.

This chain joins TRBV5-4 and TRBJ2-5; D remains unclear. Germline V gene lookup returns CDR1 SGHNT and CDR2 YYREEE (reference sequence). There are 12 residues in the CDR3. Trimming pared 3 bases from V and 5 bases from J, leaving 8 bases between. The CDR3 loop reads CASSSQGETQYF. DNA for the CDR3: TGTGCCAGCAGCTCGCAAGGGGAGACCCAGTACTTC.

The V call is TRBV10-3, the J call TRBJ2-7; D remains ambiguous. The germline V gene encodes CDR1 ENHRY and CDR2 SYGVKD. The CDR3 sequence is 9 residues long. V was cut by 10 bases and J by 4 bases, with 5 bases left in between. CDR3 residues: CANRYEQYF. The DNA for the CDR3 is TGTGCCAACCGATACGAGCAGTACTTC.

This clone was observed once. The rearrangement joins TRBV30 to TRBJ1-4, with D maybe TRBD1 (6 bases). Trimming pared 1 base from V and 8 bases from J, leaving 17 bases between. CDR1 is GTSNPN and CDR2 is SVGIG in the germline V gene (reference sequence). This CDR3 is built from 15 residues. The CDR3 DNA reads TGTGCCTGGAGTGCCCAACAGGGTCGGGGAGAAAAACTGTTTTTT. Translating it yields CAWSAQQGRGEKLFF.

The chain combines TRBV13 with TRBJ1-2, with TRBD1 identical over 7 bases. Germline CDR1 is PRHDT and CDR2 is FYEKMQ (reference sequence). V trimming: 5 bases; J trimming: 6 bases; junction bases outside the gene matches: 12. The length of the CDR3 is 15 residues. This CDR3 is CASSHRQGGSNGYTF. CDR3 nucleotides: TGTGCCAGCAGCCATCGACAGGGTGGCTCTAATGGCTACACCTTC.

A single count supports this clone. Other nucleotide sequences in the sample specify the same CDR3. V usage is TRBV7-2 and J usage is TRBJ1-1; D possibly corresponds to TRBD1 (6 bases). Trimming left V 6 bases short and J 0 bases short, with 8 bases between. Per the germline V gene, CDR1 is SGHTA and CDR2 is FQGNSA. The CDR3 has 13 amino acids. DNA for the CDR3: TGTGCCAGCAGTGGACAGTTGAACACTGAAGCTTTCTTT. Protein product: CASSGQLNTEAFF. The full variable domain, completed using reference TRBV7-2 and TRBJ1-1, is GAGVSQSPSNKVTEKGKDVELRCDPISGHTALYWYRQSLGQGLEFLIYFQGNSAPDKSGLPSDRFSAERTGGSVSTLTIQRTQQEDSAVYLCASSGQLNTEAFFGQGTRLTVV.

The count of this clone is one. The same CDR3 is also encoded by other DNA sequences in this sample. The chain uses TRBV18 and TRBJ2-5; D tentatively fits TRBD1 or TRBD2 (6 bases each). The CDR3 extends over 14 amino acids. Germline V CDR1 and CDR2: KGHSH, LQKENI. The ends were cut back, 1 base at V and 2 bases at J, with 8 bases in the middle. The CDR3 reads CASSPRGGQETQYF. The DNA of the CDR3 is TGTGCCAGCTCACCACGAGGGGGGCAAGAGACCCAGTACTTC.

The rearrangement links TRBV5-1 to TRBJ2-7; no clear D gene. Per the germline V gene, CDR1 is SGHRS and CDR2 is YFSETQ. The V end lost 7 bases, the J end lost 0 bases, and 11 bases lay between the germline ends. The CDR3 is made up of 13 amino acids. CDR3 sequence: CASGGGSSYEQYF. The CDR3 region has the DNA TGCGCCAGCGGCGGCGGCAGCTCCTACGAGCAGTACTTC.

Turning to this clone: This CDR3 is also generated by other DNA sequences in the sample. The rearrangement links TRBV7-9 to TRBJ1-1, with 7 nucleotides matching TRBD1. In germline, CDR1 is SEHNR, CDR2 FQNEAQ (reference sequence). The CDR3 covers 14 residues. The V gene end was trimmed by 5 bases and the J gene end by 2 bases; junction bases not matched to a gene: 5. The CDR3 protein is CASSLGTANTEAFF. DNA of the CDR3: TGTGCCAGCAGCCTCGGGACAGCCAACACTGAAGCTTTCTTT.

The chain carries TRBV21-1 and TRBJ1-3; the table gives TRBD1 as D, unverified against the DNA. TRBV21-1 is a pseudogene locus. This CDR3 comprises 16 residues. CDR3 in amino acids: CASSRGRGCPGNTIYF. For the CDR3, the DNA is TGTGCCAGCAGCAGGGGCAGGGGCTGTCCTGGAAACACCATATATTTT.

The chain links TRBV29-1 to TRBJ2-5; no clear D gene. Judging by the DNA end, TRBJ2-7 fits better; the J call may be wrong. Per germline, CDR1 SQVTM and CDR2 ANQGSEA. CDR3 length equals 12 residues. CDR3 bases: TGCAGCGTTGAGGCGGCGGCCTACGAGCAGTACTTC. Its translation is CSVEAAAYEQYF.

This clone came up once. This chain uses TRBV25-1 with TRBJ2-2; D is unresolved. V was shortened by 7 bases and J by 5 bases, with 17 bases between the two germline ends. This CDR3 comprises 15 residues. Germline V lookup: CDR1 MGHDK, CDR2 SYGVNS. The CDR3, as DNA: TGTGCCAGCACCAAGGCGGAGATCTCAACCGGGGAGCTGTTTTTT. Amino acids: CASTKAEISTGELFF.

V gene TRBV7-8 combines with J gene TRBJ2-1, with TRBD2 as a possible D gene (6 bases). V lost 1 base to trimming and J lost 2 bases, with 12 bases between them. The germline gives CDR1 SGHVS, CDR2 FQNEAQ. This CDR3 contains 16 residues. This CDR3 is CASSLGSSGPYNEQFF. The CDR3, as DNA: TGTGCCAGCAGCTTAGGCTCAAGCGGGCCCTACAATGAGCAGTTCTTC.

A note on this clone: This sample includes further DNA sequences coding for the same CDR3. The rearrangement joins TRBV19 to TRBJ1-5; 9 nucleotides line up with TRBD1. The germline gives CDR1 LNHDA, CDR2 SQIVND (reference sequence). The V segment lost 0 bases and the J segment 6 bases; nucleotides outside the gene matches: 0. CDR3 size: 14 residues. CDR3 coding DNA: TGTGCCAGTAGTATAGAGACAGGGGGTCAGCCCCAGCATTTT. Its protein is CASSIETGGQPQHF. Supplemented by reference TRBV19 and TRBJ1-5, the full variable domain reads DGGITQSPKYLFRKEGQNVTLSCEQNLNHDAMYWYRQDPGQGLRLIYYSQIVNDFQKGDIAEGYSVSREKKESFPLTVTSAQKNPTAFYLCASSIETGGQPQHFGDGTRLSIL.

The chain carries TRBV19 and TRBJ1-5; D possibly corresponds to TRBD1 (6 bases). The germline gives CDR1 LNHDA, CDR2 SQIVND (reference sequence). The V and J ends lost 3 bases and 15 bases respectively, with 12 bases between them. This CDR3 contains 11 residues. The CDR3 region has the DNA TGTGCCAGTAGTATGGGGGCGAGACGGCATTTT. Residues: CASSMGARRHF.

This clone was detected once. The chain couples TRBV4-3 to TRBJ2-1; 11 bases are shared with TRBD2. CDR1 and CDR2 (germline): LGHNA, YSLEER. This CDR3 has 17 residues. The ends lost 0 bases at V and 7 bases at J; junction bases unmatched: 8. CDR3 DNA: TGCGCCAGCAGCCAAGACCCTACTAGCGGGAGAAAGAATGAGCAGTTCTTC. It translates to CASSQDPTSGRKNEQFF.

The chain links TRBV6-1 to TRBJ2-5; D is uncertain. Per the germline V gene, CDR1 is MNHNS and CDR2 is SASEGT. The V gene lost 8 bases and the J gene lost 0 bases, with 13 bases spanning the gap. This CDR3 has 14 residues. The CDR3 reads CASDPRRYQETQYF. The CDR3 DNA sequence: TGTGCCAGCGACCCCCGGCGGTACCAAGAGACCCAGTACTTC.

The chain links TRBV29-1 to TRBJ2-7; a possible D gene is TRBD2 (5 bases). This CDR3 spans 14 amino acids. Trimming removed 7 bases from V and 0 bases from J, with 16 bases in between. The V gene's germline CDR1 is SQVTM and CDR2 ANQGSEA. The CDR3 bases are TGCAGCGCTGCGGCGTCTACTAGCTCCTACGAGCAGTACTTC. Translating gives CSAAASTSSYEQYF.

Concerning this clone: Additional DNA sequences in this sample encode the identical CDR3. The chain has TRBV6-1 and TRBJ2-7, with 7 positions matching TRBD1. The CDR3 length is 12 residues. With 7 bases clipped from V and 3 bases from J, the junction kept 3 bases outside the gene matches. CDR1 MNHNS and CDR2 SASEGT come from the germline V gene. CDR3 nucleotide sequence: TGTGCCAGCAATCCAGGGGGCTACGAGCAGTACTTC. Translated, it gives CASNPGGYEQYF.

On this clone: Other DNA variants within this sample encode the same CDR3. The chain recombines TRBV29-1 with TRBJ1-2, with TRBD1 identical over 7 bases. Germline CDR1 reads SQVTM; CDR2 reads ANQGSEA. This CDR3 has 12 residues. Germline trimming cut 3 bases from V and 4 bases from J; bases unmatched to any gene: 2. This CDR3 is CSVEAGGYGYTF. The CDR3 DNA is TGCAGCGTTGAGGCAGGGGGCTATGGCTACACCTTC.

The V call is TRBV6-6, the J call TRBJ2-5; D not certain. This CDR3 contains 15 residues. V was clipped by 6 bases and J by 5 bases, with 19 bases between them. Germline CDR1 and CDR2: MNHNY and SVGAGI (reference sequence). Here the CDR3 reads CASRPTADSSETQYF. The CDR3, as DNA: TGTGCCAGCAGACCGACGGCCGACTCAAGCGAGACCCAGTACTTC.

This chain joins TRBV10-3 and TRBJ2-7, with TRBD2 identical over 10 bases. The CDR3 length is 15 residues. The V segment lost 4 bases and the J segment 6 bases; nucleotides outside the gene matches: 9. CDR1 and CDR2 from the germline V gene are ENHRY and SYGVKD. CDR3 region: CAISVWLAGVGEQYF. The CDR3 region has the DNA TGTGCCATCAGTGTTTGGCTAGCGGGAGTGGGCGAGCAGTACTTC.

The chain has TRBV10-2 and TRBJ1-1, with D perhaps matching TRBD1 (6 bases). Trimming took off 0 bases at V and 11 bases at J, with 10 bases between the two ends. CDR1 is WSHSY, CDR2 SAAADI, per germline. The CDR3 consists of 12 residues. CDR3 DNA: TGCGCCAGCAGTGAGTCACAGGGTCGGGCTTTCTTT. Its protein product is CASSESQGRAFF.

Notes on this clone: The sample holds other DNA sequences that translate to the same CDR3. The V and J genes are TRBV5-1 and TRBJ1-1, with 7 bases identical to TRBD1. Germline V gene data show CDR1 as SGHRS and CDR2 as YFSETQ. V shed 2 bases, J shed 2 bases, and the junction held 3 bases outside the gene matches. The CDR3 spans 14 residues. The CDR3 region has the DNA TGCGCCAGCAGCTTAGGACAGGTTAACACTGAAGCTTTCTTT. Its translation is CASSLGQVNTEAFF.